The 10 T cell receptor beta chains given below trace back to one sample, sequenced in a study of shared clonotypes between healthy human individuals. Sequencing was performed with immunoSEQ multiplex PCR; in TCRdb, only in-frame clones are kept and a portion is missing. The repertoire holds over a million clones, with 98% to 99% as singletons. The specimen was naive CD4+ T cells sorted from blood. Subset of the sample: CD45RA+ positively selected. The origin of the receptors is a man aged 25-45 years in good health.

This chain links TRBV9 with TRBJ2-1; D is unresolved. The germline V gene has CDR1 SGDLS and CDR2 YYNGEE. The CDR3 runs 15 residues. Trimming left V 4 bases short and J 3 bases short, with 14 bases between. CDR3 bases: TGTGCCAGCAGCCCCAATTTCCAGCTCTACAATGAGCAGTTCTTC. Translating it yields CASSPNFQLYNEQFF. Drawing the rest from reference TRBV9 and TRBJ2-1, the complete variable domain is DSGVTQTPKHLITATGQRVTLRCSPRSGDLSVYWYQQSLDQGLQFLIQYYNGEERAKGNILERFSAQQFPDLHSELNLSSLELGDSALYFCASSPNFQLYNEQFFGPGTRLTVL.

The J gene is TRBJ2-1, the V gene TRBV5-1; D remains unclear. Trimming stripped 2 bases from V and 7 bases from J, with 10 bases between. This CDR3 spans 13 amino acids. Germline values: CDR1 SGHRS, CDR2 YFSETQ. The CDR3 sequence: CASSFQELNEQFF. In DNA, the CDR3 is TGCGCCAGCAGCTTTCAGGAGTTGAATGAGCAGTTCTTC.

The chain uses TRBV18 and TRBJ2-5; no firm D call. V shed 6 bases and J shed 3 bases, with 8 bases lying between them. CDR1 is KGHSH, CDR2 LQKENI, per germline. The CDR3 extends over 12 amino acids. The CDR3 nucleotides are TGTGCCAGCTCGCTGGCAAAAGAGACCCAGTACTTC. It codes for CASSLAKETQYF.

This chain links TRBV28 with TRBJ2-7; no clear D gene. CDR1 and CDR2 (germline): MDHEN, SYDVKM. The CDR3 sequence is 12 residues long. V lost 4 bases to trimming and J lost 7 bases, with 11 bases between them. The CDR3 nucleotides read TGTGCCAGCAGTTCCCACCCATGGGAGCAGTACTTC. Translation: CASSSHPWEQYF.

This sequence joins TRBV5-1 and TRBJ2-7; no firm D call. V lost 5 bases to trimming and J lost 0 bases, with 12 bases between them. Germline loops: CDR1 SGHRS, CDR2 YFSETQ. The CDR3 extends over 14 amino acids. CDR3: CASSSDGISYEQYF. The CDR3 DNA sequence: TGCGCCAGCAGTTCGGACGGAATCTCCTACGAGCAGTACTTC. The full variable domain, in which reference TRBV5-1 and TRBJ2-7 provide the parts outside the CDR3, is KAGVTQTPRYLIKTRGQQVTLSCSPISGHRSVSWYQQTPGQGLQFLFEYFSETQRNKGNFPGRFSGRQFSNSRSEMNVSTLELGDSALYLCASSSDGISYEQYFGPGTRLTVT.

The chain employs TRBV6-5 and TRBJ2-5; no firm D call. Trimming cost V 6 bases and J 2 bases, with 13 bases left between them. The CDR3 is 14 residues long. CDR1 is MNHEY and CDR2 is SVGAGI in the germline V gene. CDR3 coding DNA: TGTGCCAGCAGCCGCTCGACTTTGCAAGAGACCCAGTACTTC. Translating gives CASSRSTLQETQYF.

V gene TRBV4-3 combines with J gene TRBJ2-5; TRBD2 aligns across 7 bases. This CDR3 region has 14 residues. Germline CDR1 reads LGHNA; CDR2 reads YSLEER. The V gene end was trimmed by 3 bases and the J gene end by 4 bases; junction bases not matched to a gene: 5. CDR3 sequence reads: CASSHSGGGETQYF. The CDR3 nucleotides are TGCGCCAGCAGCCACTCTGGCGGGGGAGAGACCCAGTACTTC.

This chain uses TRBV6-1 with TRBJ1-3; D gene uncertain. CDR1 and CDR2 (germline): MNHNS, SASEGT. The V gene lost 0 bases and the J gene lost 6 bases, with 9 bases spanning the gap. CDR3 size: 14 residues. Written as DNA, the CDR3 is TGTGCCAGCAGTGAAGCGGATTGGGCAAACACCATATATTTT. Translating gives CASSEADWANTIYF.

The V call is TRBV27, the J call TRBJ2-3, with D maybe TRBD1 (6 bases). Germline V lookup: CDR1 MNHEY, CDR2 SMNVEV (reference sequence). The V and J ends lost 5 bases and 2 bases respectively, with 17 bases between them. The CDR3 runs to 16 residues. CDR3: CASSRTPGANTDTQYF. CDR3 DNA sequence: TGTGCCAGCAGTCGGACACCAGGGGCTAACACAGATACGCAGTATTTT.

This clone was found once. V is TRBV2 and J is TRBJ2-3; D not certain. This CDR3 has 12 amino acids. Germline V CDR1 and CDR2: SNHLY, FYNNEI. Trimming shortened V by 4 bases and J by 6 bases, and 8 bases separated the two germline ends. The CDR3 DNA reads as TGTGCCAGCAGTGTTACGGTTGATACGCAGTATTTT. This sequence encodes CASSVTVDTQYF.